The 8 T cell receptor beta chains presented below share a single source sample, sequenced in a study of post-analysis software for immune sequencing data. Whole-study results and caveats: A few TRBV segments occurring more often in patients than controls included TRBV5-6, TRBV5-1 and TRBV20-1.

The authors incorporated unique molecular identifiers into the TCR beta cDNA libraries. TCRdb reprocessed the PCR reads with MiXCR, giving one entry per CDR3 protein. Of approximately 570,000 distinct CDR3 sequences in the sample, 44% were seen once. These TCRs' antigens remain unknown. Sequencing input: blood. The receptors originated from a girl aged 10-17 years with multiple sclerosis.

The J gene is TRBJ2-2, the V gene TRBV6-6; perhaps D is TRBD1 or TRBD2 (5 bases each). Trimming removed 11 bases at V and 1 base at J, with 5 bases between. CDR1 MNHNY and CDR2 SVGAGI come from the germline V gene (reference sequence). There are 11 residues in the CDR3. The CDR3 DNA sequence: TGTGCCGGGGGGAACACCGGGGAGCTGTTTTTT. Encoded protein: CAGGNTGELFF.

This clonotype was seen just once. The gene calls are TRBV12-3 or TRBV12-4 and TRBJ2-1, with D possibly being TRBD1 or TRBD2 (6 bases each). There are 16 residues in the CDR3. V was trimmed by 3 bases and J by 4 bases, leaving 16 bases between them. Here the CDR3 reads CASSFSWGAAYNEQFF. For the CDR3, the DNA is TGTGCCAGCAGTTTTTCTTGGGGGGCGGCGTACAATGAGCAGTTCTTC.

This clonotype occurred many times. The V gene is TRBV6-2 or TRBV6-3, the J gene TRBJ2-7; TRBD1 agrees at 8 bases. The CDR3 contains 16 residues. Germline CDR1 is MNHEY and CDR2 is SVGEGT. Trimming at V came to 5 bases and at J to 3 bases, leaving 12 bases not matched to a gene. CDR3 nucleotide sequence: TGTGCCAGCAGTATCATGCAGGGGGCAGGGATCTACGAGCAGTACTTC. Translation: CASSIMQGAGIYEQYF.

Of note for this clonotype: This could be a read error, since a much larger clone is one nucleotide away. The CDR3 DNA sequence: TGTACCAGCAGCCTTGGGACACCCCTCGGGAAGCAGTTCTTC. Its translation is CTSSLGTPLGKQFF. This chain links TRBV7-2 with TRBJ2-1, with a tentative D call TRBD1 (6 bases). Deletions cut 5 bases from V and 11 bases from J, with 19 bases between. Germline CDR1 and CDR2: SGHTA and FQGNSA. There are 14 residues in the CDR3.

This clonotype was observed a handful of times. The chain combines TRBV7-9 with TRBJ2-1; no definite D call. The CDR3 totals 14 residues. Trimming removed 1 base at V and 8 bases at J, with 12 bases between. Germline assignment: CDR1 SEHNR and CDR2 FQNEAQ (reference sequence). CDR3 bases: TGTGCCAGCAGCTTAGATATAGGGCCTGATGAGCAGTTCTTC. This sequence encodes CASSLDIGPDEQFF.

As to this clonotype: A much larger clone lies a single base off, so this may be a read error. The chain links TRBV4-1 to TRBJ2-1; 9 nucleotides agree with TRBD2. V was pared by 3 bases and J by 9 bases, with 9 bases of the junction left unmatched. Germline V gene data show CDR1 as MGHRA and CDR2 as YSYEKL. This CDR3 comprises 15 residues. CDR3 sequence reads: CASSQIAGVGSEQFF. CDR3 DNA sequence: TGCGCCAGCAGCCAGATAGCGGGAGTGGGCAGTGAGCAGTTCTTC.

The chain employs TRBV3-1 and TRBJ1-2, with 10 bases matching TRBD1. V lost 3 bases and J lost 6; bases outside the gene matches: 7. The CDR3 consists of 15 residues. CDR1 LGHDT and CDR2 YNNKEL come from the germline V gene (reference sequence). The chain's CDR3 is CASSQSPGQGNGYTF. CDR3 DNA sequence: TGTGCCAGCAGCCAGTCCCCGGGACAGGGGAATGGCTACACCTTC.

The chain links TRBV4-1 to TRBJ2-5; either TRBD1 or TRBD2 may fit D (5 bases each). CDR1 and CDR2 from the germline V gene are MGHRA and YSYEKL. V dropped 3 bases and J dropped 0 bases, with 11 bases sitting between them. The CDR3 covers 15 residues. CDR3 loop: CASSQTGRYQETQYF. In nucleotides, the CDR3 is TGCGCCAGCAGCCAGACGGGACGGTACCAAGAGACCCAGTACTTC.